This entry describes one T cell receptor (beta chain). In the original analysis: Amplified reference gene primers provided the basis for estimating nucleated cell counts. The method was immunoSEQ multiplex PCR; TCRdb's version includes in-frame clones alone and lacks a portion of them. V and J calls and clone size are copied from that table; D and trimming were computed from the DNA. The repertoire holds fewer than 65,000 clones, with 85% as singletons. The data stem from a study of blood T cell repertoires in COVID-19. At the level of the study: Samples representing acute and convalescent COVID-19 were sourced from the United States, Italy and Spain. T cells, B-cell-depleted T cells, or PBMCs supplied cDNA or gDNA.

Germline V CDR1 and CDR2: SGHKS, YYEKEE (reference sequence). The ends were cut back, 4 bases at V and 2 bases at J, with 13 bases in the middle. This CDR3 is built from 14 residues. The specimen sequenced was peripheral blood. The chain has TRBV5-5 and TRBJ2-7, with a possible D match to TRBD1 (6 bases). This receptor was obtained from a human donor in a cohort sampled during active COVID-19. The CDR3 DNA is TGTGCCAGCAGCCCAACAGGGTCGCCCTACGAGCAGTACTTC. As protein: CASSPTGSPYEQYF.